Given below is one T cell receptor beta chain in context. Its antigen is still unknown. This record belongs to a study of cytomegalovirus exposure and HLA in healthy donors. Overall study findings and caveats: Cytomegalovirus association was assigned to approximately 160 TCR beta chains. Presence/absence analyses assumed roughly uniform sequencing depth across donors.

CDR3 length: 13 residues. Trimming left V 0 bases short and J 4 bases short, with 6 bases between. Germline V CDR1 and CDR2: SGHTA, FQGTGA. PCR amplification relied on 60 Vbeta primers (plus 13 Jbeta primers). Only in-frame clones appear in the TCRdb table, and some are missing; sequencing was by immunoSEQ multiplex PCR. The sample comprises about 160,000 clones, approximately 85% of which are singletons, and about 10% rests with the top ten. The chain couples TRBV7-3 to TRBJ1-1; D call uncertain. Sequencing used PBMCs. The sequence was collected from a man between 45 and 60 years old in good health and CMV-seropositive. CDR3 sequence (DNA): TGTGCCAGCAGCTTAACCTCCAGCACTGAAGCTTTCTTT. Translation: CASSLTSSTEAFF.